This TCR beta chain was observed in a study of regulatory T cells in long-lasting Graves disease. Study-level points and caveats: TRBV28 was favored in persistent disease, as were TRBJ1-2 and TRBJ2-5. Possibly, accuracy suffered from the small sample size.

Indicated time point: newly diagnosed GD, antithyroid drugs for less than 3 months. The authors made the TCR library using RNA they extracted from PBMCs. iRepertoire HTBI primers and Arm-PCR of CDR3 regions built TCR beta libraries. Each CDR3 protein is one row after TCRdb ran MiXCR on the multiplex PCR reads. The sample consists of a few hundred thousand distinct CDR3 sequences, 15% to 20% of them appearing once. This CDR3 region has 15 residues. The V gene end was trimmed by 2 bases and the J gene end by 0 bases; junction bases not matched to a gene: 3. Germline V gene data show CDR1 as GTSNPN and CDR2 as SVGIG (reference sequence). Worth noting for this clonotype: Its target is not known.

Here the sequenced sample was peripheral blood mononuclear cells (PBMCs), taken at new diagnosis, from a patient treated with antithyroid drugs. This receptor was identified in a female donor with Graves disease. The chain employs TRBV30 and TRBJ2-1, with 8 bases matching TRBD2. CDR3 protein: CAWSTAGGSYNEQFF. The CDR3 DNA sequence: TGTGCCTGGAGTACGGCGGGAGGCTCCTACAATGAGCAGTTCTTC.